The 6 T cell receptor beta chains below were found in one sample sequenced in a study of blood T cell repertoires in COVID-19. Some clones are missing from TCRdb's copy, which holds only in-frame ones; the method was immunoSEQ multiplex PCR. Among fewer than 300,000 clones listed, approximately 89% were seen once. Sequencing was carried out using peripheral blood. The source of these receptors is a man aged 35 to 55 who had recovered from COVID-19.

The chain uses TRBV6-5 and TRBJ1-3; D is unclear. V lost 8 bases and J 3 bases, leaving 8 bases between the germline ends. This CDR3 region has 12 residues. Germline V gives CDR1 MNHEY, CDR2 SVGAGI. This CDR3 reads CASEGLGNTIYF. For the CDR3, the DNA is TGTGCCAGCGAGGGTCTTGGAAACACCATATATTTT.

V gene TRBV30 combines with J gene TRBJ2-5, with 9 bases fitting TRBD2. Germline lookup yields CDR1 GTSNPN and CDR2 SVGIG (reference sequence). Trimming took 0 bases from V and 5 from J; bases not matched to a gene: 7. There are 15 residues in the CDR3. The CDR3, as DNA: TGTGCCTGGAGTGTAGCAGCGGGAGGTCGGGAGACCCAGTACTTC. Its protein product is CAWSVAAGGRETQYF.

This rearrangement joins TRBV30 to TRBJ2-2; D is perhaps TRBD1 (6 bases). Germline V gene data show CDR1 as GTSNPN and CDR2 as SVGIG (reference sequence). V lost 7 bases, J lost 7 bases, and 19 bases lay in between. The CDR3 is 14 amino acids. The CDR3 region is CAYLDQGKVGELFF. The CDR3 nucleotides are TGTGCCTACCTGGACCAGGGGAAAGTCGGGGAGCTGTTTTTT.

The chain combines TRBV3-1 (or the pseudogene TRBV3-2) with TRBJ2-6; a possible D gene is TRBD2 (7 bases). Between the trimmed V and J ends, which lost 3 bases and 4 bases, there was a span of 19 bases. Germline V lookup: CDR1 LGHDT, CDR2 YNNKEL (reference sequence). The CDR3 is made up of 18 amino acids. CDR3 sequence: CASSQVRGRAAGANVLTF. As DNA, the CDR3 is TGTGCCAGCAGCCAGGTAAGGGGGAGGGCCGCAGGGGCCAACGTCCTGACTTTC.

The chain recombines TRBV6-2 or TRBV6-3 with TRBJ2-5, with D perhaps TRBD2 (5 bases). V lost 6 bases, J lost 5 bases, and 19 bases lay in between. This CDR3 has 15 amino acids. Germline-derived CDR1 and CDR2 are MNHEY and SVGEGT. CDR3 in amino acids: CASSSLSSPGETQYF. The CDR3 coding sequence is TGTGCCAGCAGCTCCCTCTCTAGCCCGGGGGAGACCCAGTACTTC.

The V gene is TRBV24-1, the J gene TRBJ2-5; the D gene is possibly TRBD1 (7 bases). The CDR3 has 15 residues. Germline assignment: CDR1 KGHDR and CDR2 SFDVKD. V lost 0 bases and J 4 bases, leaving 11 bases between the germline ends. CDR3 in amino acids: CATSDLAGGIETQYF. CDR3 nucleotide sequence: TGTGCCACCAGTGATTTGGCAGGGGGGATAGAGACCCAGTACTTC.